These T cell receptor beta chains were read from a single sample in a study of human T cells and chemical hapten exposure. TCRdb reprocessed the RACE reads via MiXCR and lists one record per CDR3 protein. The sample lists more than 300,000 distinct CDR3 sequences, 5.1% occurring once. The material was whole blood, obtained in connection with sensitization to the hapten diphenylcyclopropenone (DPC). The receptors were sampled from a woman in her fifties or sixties with alopecia areata. Some clones in this sample may be carry-over from other donors' samples. The CDR3 runs from the conserved cysteine through the conserved F or W. D genes are given only for firm matches. Clone size, where shown, is once, few, many, or a class for clones that have expanded.

abundance	d_gene	v_gene	len	j_gene	CDR3aa	CDR3nt
many	NA	TRBV12-3/TRBV12-4	16	TRBJ1-3	CASSFVRANSGNTIYF	TGTGCCAGCAGTTTTGTCCGGGCAAACTCTGGAAACACCATATATTTT
NA	TRBD1	TRBV20-1	16	TRBJ2-7	CSASEPPGTGGDEQYF	TGCAGTGCCTCCGAGCCCCCCGGGACAGGGGGCGACGAGCAGTACTTC
NA	TRBD2	TRBV6-2/TRBV6-3	14	TRBJ2-7	CASKILAGVVEQYF	TGTGCCAGCAAGATACTAGCGGGAGTTGTCGAGCAGTACTTC
few	TRBD1	TRBV10-3	13	TRBJ1-6	CAICDRGNSPLHF	TGTGCCATTTGTGACAGGGGTAATTCACCCCTCCACTTT
few	TRBD1	TRBV20-1	16	TRBJ1-2	CSARPMPGQISYGYTF	TGCAGTGCTAGACCAATGCCGGGACAGATCTCCTATGGCTACACCTTC
NA	TRBD1	TRBV24-1	16	TRBJ2-2	CATSARDRRYTGELFF	TGTGCCACCAGTGCCCGGGACAGGAGATACACCGGGGAGCTGTTTTTT
few	NA	TRBV5-8	16	TRBJ1-2	CASSLHRPIANYGYTF	TGTGCCAGCAGCTTGCACAGGCCTATAGCTAACTATGGCTACACCTTC
few	NA	TRBV2	13	TRBJ1-6	CASGEDRNSPLHF	TGTGCCAGCGGTGAGGATCGTAATTCACCCCTCCACTTT
few	NA	TRBV24-1	14	TRBJ2-5	CATSEAGYGETQYF	TGTGCCACCAGTGAGGCAGGGTATGGAGAGACCCAGTACTTC
few	NA	TRBV9	14	TRBJ1-5	CASSVGGDNQPQHF	TGTGCCAGCAGCGTAGGGGGAGACAATCAGCCCCAGCATTTT
few	TRBD1	TRBV12-3/TRBV12-4	14	TRBJ2-3	CASTRQGTTDTQYF	TGTGCCAGCACCCGACAGGGTACAACAGATACGCAGTATTTT
few	NA	TRBV7-9	15	TRBJ1-1	CASSLLRTVNTEAFF	TGTGCCAGCAGCTTACTAAGGACGGTAAACACTGAAGCTTTCTTT
many	NA	TRBV7-2	15	TRBJ2-3	CASSLVRGNGDTQYF	TGTGCCAGCAGCTTAGTGAGGGGGAATGGTGATACGCAGTATTTT
few	NA	TRBV14	15	TRBJ1-4	CASSQEWGLREKLFF	TGTGCCAGCAGCCAAGAATGGGGGCTTCGTGAAAAACTGTTTTTT
many	NA	TRBV5-6	16	TRBJ2-5	CASSLIPFTPQETQYF	TGTGCCAGCAGCTTAATCCCGTTTACTCCGCAAGAGACCCAGTACTTC
many	NA	TRBV20-1	13	TRBJ1-2	CSANSRTNYGYTF	TGCAGTGCTAACAGCCGTACTAACTATGGCTACACCTTC
NA	TRBD2	TRBV7-2	14	TRBJ2-5	CASSLGGGGETQYF	TGTGCCAGCAGCTTAGGGGGCGGGGGAGAGACCCAGTACTTC
few	NA	TRBV11-2	14	TRBJ2-1	CASTPRGGGGEQFF	TGTGCCAGCACCCCACGTGGAGGGGGCGGTGAGCAGTTCTTC
NA	NA	TRBV7-3	14	TRBJ1-1	CASSFIRSNTEAFF	TGTGCCAGCAGCTTCATACGGTCGAACACTGAAGCTTTCTTT
few	NA	TRBV5-4	15	TRBJ2-7	CASSLATGSSYEQYF	TGTGCCAGCAGCTTGGCGACAGGTAGTTCCTACGAGCAGTACTTC
many	NA	TRBV5-8	14	TRBJ2-6	CASSEFRQARVLTF	TGTGCCAGCAGCGAGTTTAGACAGGCCCGAGTCCTGACTTTC
many	NA	TRBV5-1	15	TRBJ1-2	CASSLGQTLNYGYTF	TGCGCCAGCAGCTTGGGACAGACACTTAACTATGGCTACACCTTC
many	NA	TRBV5-1	14	TRBJ1-6	CASSLDGVNSPLHF	TGCGCCAGCAGCTTGGATGGGGTGAACTCACCCCTCCACTTT
many	NA	TRBV6-5	15	TRBJ2-7	CASSQLQGRGLEQYF	TGTGCCAGCAGTCAACTCCAGGGGAGGGGGCTCGAGCAGTACTTC
many	NA	TRBV20-1	13	TRBJ1-1	CSARTPQNTEAFF	TGCAGTGCTAGAACCCCCCAGAACACTGAAGCTTTCTTT
few	NA	TRBV5-1	15	TRBJ2-7	CASSSREGTVHEQYF	TGCGCCAGCAGCTCCCGTGAAGGGACGGTCCACGAGCAGTACTTC
many	NA	TRBV25-1	15	TRBJ2-1	CASSESSRGSNEQFF	TGTGCCAGCAGTGAATCCAGCCGAGGAAGCAATGAGCAGTTCTTC
many	TRBD1	TRBV6-5	15	TRBJ2-5	CASSPGYRGGETQYF	TGTGCCAGCAGTCCCGGGTACAGGGGCGGAGAGACCCAGTACTTC
many	NA	TRBV9	14	TRBJ2-5	CASSVDPGPRAQYF	TGTGCCAGCAGCGTAGATCCGGGACCCAGGGCCCAGTACTTC
many	NA	TRBV18	16	TRBJ2-4	CASSPRADLAKNIQYF	TGTGCCAGCTCACCACGTGCGGATTTAGCCAAAAACATTCAGTACTTC
many	NA	TRBV29-1	10	TRBJ1-1	CSVFYTEAFF	TGCAGCGTTTTTTACACTGAAGCTTTCTTT
many	NA	TRBV2	13	TRBJ2-7	CASSLGRTVEQYF	TGTGCCAGCAGCTTGGGCCGAACCGTTGAGCAGTACTTC
few	NA	TRBV2	11	TRBJ1-4	CASRRTEELFF	TGTGCCAGCAGAAGAACGGAGGAACTGTTTTTT
NA	NA	TRBV2	14	TRBJ2-7	CASREGGKGYEQYF	TGTGCCAGCAGGGAGGGGGGAAAGGGTTACGAGCAGTACTTC
many	NA	TRBV9	13	TRBJ1-1	CASSAEQHTEAFF	TGTGCCAGCAGCGCCGAACAGCACACTGAAGCTTTCTTT
many	NA	TRBV20-1	13	TRBJ2-2	CSARQANTGELFF	TGCAGTGCTAGACAGGCCAACACCGGGGAGCTGTTTTTT
many	NA	TRBV29-1	15	TRBJ2-3	CSVELPLDFTDTQYF	TGCAGCGTTGAACTACCACTGGACTTCACAGATACGCAGTATTTT
many	NA	TRBV28	18	TRBJ1-5	CASSFEVAASHGNQPQHF	TGTGCCAGCAGTTTTGAAGTCGCGGCCTCTCACGGCAATCAGCCCCAGCATTTT
many	TRBD1	TRBV12-3/TRBV12-4	17	TRBJ1-5	CASSLETGGIGNQPQHF	TGTGCCAGCAGCCTGGAGACAGGGGGAATTGGCAATCAGCCCCAGCATTTT
many	NA	TRBV28	15	TRBJ2-1	CASSEIGGPPNEQFF	TGTGCCAGCAGTGAAATCGGGGGGCCTCCCAATGAGCAGTTCTTC
many	TRBD2	TRBV20-1	16	TRBJ2-7	CSARDLRGLAGYEQYF	TGCAGTGCTAGAGACCTCCGGGGACTAGCGGGCTACGAGCAGTACTTC
many	NA	TRBV12-3/TRBV12-4	14	TRBJ2-7	CASSWGIAIYEQYF	TGTGCCAGCAGTTGGGGTATTGCGATCTACGAGCAGTACTTC
NA	NA	TRBV3-1	14	TRBJ1-6	CASSQEGVNSPLHF	TGTGCCAGCAGCCAAGAGGGGGTAAATTCACCCCTCCACTTT
few	TRBD2	TRBV27	14	TRBJ2-7	CASTRAGRLDEQYF	TGTGCCAGCACCCGAGCGGGGAGGCTGGACGAGCAGTACTTC
many	NA	TRBV7-6	12	TRBJ1-4	CAPSQVVEKLFF	TGTGCCCCCAGCCAGGTGGTCGAAAAACTGTTTTTT
many	NA	TRBV4-3	14	TRBJ2-3	CASSPGSSTDTQYF	TGCGCCAGCAGTCCGGGTTCTAGCACAGATACGCAGTATTTT
many	NA	TRBV4-3	14	TRBJ2-3	CASSLGLKTDTQYF	TGCGCCAGCAGCTTGGGACTTAAGACAGATACGCAGTATTTT
many	TRBD2	TRBV28	15	TRBJ2-1	CASSLYGGRVDEQFF	TGTGCCAGCAGTTTATACGGCGGGAGAGTGGATGAGCAGTTCTTC
few	NA	TRBV5-1	16	TRBJ1-5	CASSSADVFSNQPQHF	TGCGCCAGCAGCTCCGCGGACGTTTTTAGCAATCAGCCCCAGCATTTT
many	NA	TRBV5-1	16	TRBJ1-2	CASSTGRGRLNYGYTF	TGCGCCAGCAGCACCGGGCGTGGCAGGCTTAACTATGGCTACACCTTC
many	TRBD1	TRBV28	16	TRBJ1-6	CASRRPTGTGTSPLHF	TGTGCCAGCAGGAGGCCTACCGGGACAGGGACCTCACCCCTCCACTTT
few	NA	TRBV6-6	12	TRBJ1-5	CASSEANQPQHF	TGTGCCAGCAGTGAAGCAAATCAGCCCCAGCATTTT